These T cell receptor beta chains were read from a single sample in a study of response to subunit inactivated influenza vaccine. MiXCR was run by TCRdb on the RT-PCR reads, yielding one entry per CDR3 protein. This sample has around 530,000 distinct CDR3 sequences; 15% to 20% occur once, and the top ten carry 2.5% to 3.5%. The input for sequencing was CD4+ T cells sorted from PBMCs, taken less than 30 months after vaccination. The receptors shown here come from a man between 50 and 75 years old who received an inactivated influenza vaccine. The CDR3 runs from the conserved cysteine through the conserved F or W. D genes are given only for firm matches. Size tells how often a clone was seen (once, few, many) or the class of an expanded clone, and some rows leave it out.

D: .
size: few
V: TRBV14
length: 15
J: TRBJ2-7
CDR3: CASSPFGTRTYEQYF
DNA: TGTGCCAGCAGCCCTTTCGGGACTCGGACCTACGAGCAGTACTTC

D: .
size: .
V: TRBV28
length: 13
J: TRBJ2-7
CDR3: CASFVEGLAEQYF
DNA: TGTGCCAGCTTCGTAGAGGGATTGGCCGAGCAGTACTTC

D: TRBD2
size: .
V: TRBV28
length: 15
J: TRBJ2-1
CDR3: CASSLDLAGGREQFF
DNA: TGTGCCAGCAGTTTAGATTTAGCGGGAGGGCGGGAGCAGTTCTTC

D: TRBD1
size: many
V: TRBV7-9
length: 15
J: TRBJ1-6
CDR3: CASSLRTGNNSPLHF
DNA: TGTGCCAGCAGCTTAAGGACAGGGAATAATTCACCCCTCCACTTT

D: TRBD1
size: few
V: TRBV12-3/TRBV12-4
length: 18
J: TRBJ1-5
CDR3: CASRWTGGDYYSNQPQHF
DNA: TGTGCCAGCAGATGGACAGGGGGCGACTATTATAGCAATCAGCCCCAGCATTTT

D: .
size: .
V: TRBV5-4
length: 15
J: TRBJ2-3
CDR3: CASSSAGTPADTQYF
DNA: TGTGCCAGCAGCTCTGCCGGGACCCCGGCAGATACGCAGTATTTT

D: .
size: many
V: TRBV5-1
length: 16
J: TRBJ2-2
CDR3: CASSLVAGSATGELFF
DNA: TGCGCCAGCAGCTTGGTGGCCGGGTCAGCCACCGGGGAGCTGTTTTTT

D: .
size: .
V: TRBV12-3/TRBV12-4
length: 15
J: TRBJ2-3
CDR3: CASSLVLGHTDTQYF
DNA: TGTGCCAGCAGTTTAGTTCTCGGGCACACAGATACGCAGTATTTT

D: TRBD2
size: .
V: TRBV5-1
length: 15
J: TRBJ2-1
CDR3: CASSFQRGGLNEQFF
DNA: TGCGCCAGCAGCTTTCAGCGGGGGGGCCTCAATGAGCAGTTCTTC

D: TRBD1
size: many
V: TRBV20-1
length: 13
J: TRBJ2-5
CDR3: CSARQQGAPSQYF
DNA: TGCAGTGCTAGACAACAGGGGGCCCCCTCCCAGTACTTC

D: TRBD1
size: few
V: TRBV10-3
length: 13
J: TRBJ1-2
CDR3: CAINPGQRDGYTF
DNA: TGTGCCATCAACCCGGGACAGAGAGATGGCTACACCTTC

D: .
size: .
V: TRBV24-1
length: 16
J: TRBJ2-5
CDR3: CATSDFRAGRQETQYF
DNA: TGTGCCACCAGTGATTTTCGCGCTGGACGACAAGAGACCCAGTACTTC

D: TRBD1
size: few
V: TRBV5-4
length: 14
J: TRBJ1-3
CDR3: CASSKQGAGNTIYF
DNA: TGTGCCAGCAGCAAACAGGGGGCTGGAAACACCATATATTTT

D: .
size: .
V: TRBV7-2
length: 15
J: TRBJ1-5
CDR3: CASSPTGTANQPQHF
DNA: TGTGCCAGCAGCCCTACAGGGACGGCGAATCAGCCCCAGCATTTT

D: .
size: .
V: TRBV3-1
length: 11
J: TRBJ2-1
CDR3: CASSQGGMGFF
DNA: TGTGCCAGCAGCCAAGGAGGGATGGGGTTCTTC

D: .
size: .
V: TRBV12-3/TRBV12-4
length: 15
J: TRBJ2-1
CDR3: CASSFVGSSYNEQFF
DNA: TGTGCCAGCAGTTTTGTGGGCAGCTCCTACAATGAGCAGTTCTTC

D: TRBD1
size: few
V: TRBV15
length: 17
J: TRBJ1-2
CDR3: CATSRGGPGGASSGYTF
DNA: TGTGCCACCAGCAGAGGGGGGCCAGGGGGCGCATCTAGTGGCTACACCTTC

D: .
size: many
V: TRBV4-3
length: 15
J: TRBJ2-5
CDR3: CASSQDWGDGVVQYF
DNA: TGCGCCAGCAGCCAAGATTGGGGGGACGGGGTTGTCCAGTACTTC

D: .
size: few
V: TRBV3-1
length: 17
J: TRBJ2-7
CDR3: CASSQSPSAGIAYEQYF
DNA: TGTGCCAGCAGCCAAAGCCCTTCAGCCGGGATCGCCTACGAGCAGTACTTC

D: .
size: few
V: TRBV20-1
length: 14
J: TRBJ2-4
CDR3: CSTDSPLGKNIQYF
DNA: TGCAGTACTGACAGTCCCTTGGGAAAAAACATTCAGTACTTC

D: TRBD2
size: many
V: TRBV6-5
length: 15
J: TRBJ2-4
CDR3: CASSSPSGRANIQYF
DNA: TGTGCCAGCAGTTCCCCTAGCGGGAGGGCAAACATTCAGTACTTC

D: TRBD2
size: .
V: TRBV12-3/TRBV12-4
length: 15
J: TRBJ2-1
CDR3: CASSLGVAGGLEQFF
DNA: TGTGCCAGCAGTTTAGGGGTAGCGGGAGGACTTGAGCAGTTCTTC

D: .
size: many
V: TRBV19
length: 15
J: TRBJ2-4
CDR3: CASSPQGLAKNIQYF
DNA: TGTGCCAGTAGTCCTCAGGGGCTAGCCAAAAACATTCAGTACTTC

D: .
size: few
V: TRBV28
length: 13
J: TRBJ2-4
CDR3: CASTPGRANIQYF
DNA: TGTGCCAGCACCCCAGGGCGGGCTAACATTCAGTACTTC

D: TRBD1
size: .
V: TRBV7-2
length: 13
J: TRBJ2-7
CDR3: CTSSMTGFHEQYF
DNA: TGTACCAGCAGCATGACAGGGTTCCACGAGCAGTACTTC

D: TRBD1
size: few
V: TRBV29-1
length: 13
J: TRBJ2-7
CDR3: CSARTGLAYEQYF
DNA: TGCAGCGCTCGGACAGGGCTGGCCTACGAGCAGTACTTC

D: TRBD1
size: .
V: TRBV29-1
length: 15
J: TRBJ2-5
CDR3: CSVEEGQGGPETQYF
DNA: TGCAGCGTTGAAGAGGGACAGGGAGGTCCAGAGACCCAGTACTTC